The 23 T cell receptor beta chains given below trace back to one sample, sequenced in a study of T cells after yellow fever vaccination. TCRdb re-called the 5' RACE reads with MiXCR, one entry per CDR3 protein. The sample yields roughly 250,000 distinct CDR3 sequences, approximately 12% seen once. Sequences were derived from CD4+ T cells sorted from PBMCs, sampled 45 days after the yellow fever booster vaccination. Source of these receptors: a young man who received the YFV17D yellow fever vaccine.

The J gene is TRBJ1-1, the V gene TRBV19; D is unresolved. CDR3 length equals 14 residues. The ends were cut back, 7 bases at V and 3 bases at J, with 15 bases in the middle. Looked up from germline, CDR1 is LNHDA and CDR2 is SQIVND (reference sequence). This CDR3 is CASMAGSGYTEAFF. CDR3 in DNA: TGTGCCAGTATGGCAGGCTCAGGCTACACTGAAGCTTTCTTT.

This clonotype has only a few counts. The chain links TRBV20-1 to TRBJ2-3, with a weak D call TRBD2 (5 bases). CDR1 and CDR2 (germline): DFQATT, SNEGSKA (reference sequence). V lost 5 bases to trimming and J lost 11 bases, with 14 bases between them. This CDR3 has 11 amino acids. CDR3 sequence reads: CSAGWGEGQYF. CDR3 coding DNA: TGCAGTGCTGGGTGGGGAGAGGGGCAGTATTTT.

The chain has TRBV28 and TRBJ2-6; D is undetermined. V lost 5 bases and J lost 0, with 11 bases in between. This CDR3 has 16 residues. Germline lookup yields CDR1 MDHEN and CDR2 SYDVKM. The CDR3 loop is CASSPTRPSGANVLTF. The CDR3 coding sequence is TGTGCCAGCAGTCCAACCCGCCCCTCTGGGGCCAACGTCCTGACTTTC.

This rearrangement joins TRBV29-1 to TRBJ2-1; D ambiguous. Trimming cost V 7 bases and J 7 bases, with 8 bases left between them. In germline, CDR1 is SQVTM, CDR2 ANQGSEA. This CDR3 spans 10 amino acids. The CDR3 DNA is TGCAGCGGGAGAACGAATGAGCAGTTCTTC. Protein sequence: CSGRTNEQFF.

About this clonotype: At one boundary the junction diverges from the germline segment, which might be a read error. The chain combines TRBV20-1 with TRBJ2-7; D gene unclear. Germline V gives CDR1 DFQATT, CDR2 SNEGSKA (reference sequence). The CDR3 loop spans 10 amino acids. The CDR3 nucleotides read TGCAGCCATGGGCCTGACCCCACACAATTC. Translation: CSHGPDPTQF.

The chain has TRBV9 and TRBJ2-1; 10 bases are shared with TRBD2. The V gene end was trimmed by 4 bases and the J gene end by 8 bases; junction bases not matched to a gene: 15. The CDR3 length is 17 residues. CDR1 and CDR2 from the germline V gene are SGDLS and YYNGEE. Written as DNA, the CDR3 is TGTGCCAGCAGCCGACGTGACACACTAGCGGGATTCGATGAGCAGTTCTTC. It is translated as CASSRRDTLAGFDEQFF.

V and J are TRBV7-9 and TRBJ1-1; no clear D. Trimming left V 1 base short and J 6 bases short, with 15 bases between. The V gene's germline CDR1 is SEHNR and CDR2 FQNEAQ (reference sequence). The CDR3 length is 15 residues. The CDR3 region has the DNA TGTGCCAGCAGCTTAGGAGGCACCCTCGGGCCTGAAGCTTTCTTT. Translation: CASSLGGTLGPEAFF. Combining the CDR3 with reference TRBV7-9 and TRBJ1-1 gives the whole variable domain DTGVSQNPRHKITKRGQNVTFRCDPISEHNRLYWYRQTLGQGPEFLTYFQNEAQLEKSRLLSDRFSAERPKGSFSTLEIQRTEQGDSAMYLCASSLGGTLGPEAFFGQGTRLTVV.

This rearrangement joins TRBV14 to TRBJ2-1, with unresolved D. Trimming left V 3 bases short and J 6 bases short, with 9 bases between. Per germline, CDR1 SGHDN and CDR2 FVKESK. The CDR3 is 13 residues long. CDR3 protein: CASSQWKGNEQFF. CDR3 nucleotide sequence: TGTGCCAGCAGCCAGTGGAAGGGCAATGAGCAGTTCTTC.

This chain uses TRBV6-5 with TRBJ1-1; 12 bases agree with TRBD1. The V gene's germline CDR1 is MNHEY and CDR2 SVGAGI. J was trimmed by 5 bases and V by 2 bases; bases with no gene match: 6. The CDR3 has 16 residues. CDR3 amino acids: CASSYLGQGARTEAFF. The CDR3 DNA is TGTGCCAGCAGTTACCTGGGACAGGGGGCCCGGACTGAAGCTTTCTTT.

This clonotype was seen a few times. The chain links TRBV4-3 to TRBJ1-2; TRBD1 is a possible D gene (6 bases). Looked up from germline, CDR1 is LGHNA and CDR2 is YSLEER. V was cut by 2 bases and J by 0 bases, with 13 bases left in between. The CDR3 length is 16 residues. The CDR3 region has the DNA TGCGCCAGCAGCCAACAACCCAGGGGAACTAACTATGGCTACACCTTC. Protein: CASSQQPRGTNYGYTF.

This chain connects TRBV7-2 to TRBJ2-7; 9 nucleotides agree with TRBD2. Germline CDR1 and CDR2: SGHTA and FQGNSA. The CDR3 is 14 residues long. Trimming cost V 3 bases and J 6 bases; bases outside gene matches: 6. CDR3 protein: CASSLASGTVEQYF. The CDR3 DNA is TGTGCCAGCAGCTTGGCTAGCGGGACAGTCGAGCAGTACTTC.

The chain uses TRBV20-1 and TRBJ2-5, with 10 positions matching TRBD2. After removal of 5 bases from V and 3 bases from J, the junction contained 3 bases not matched to a gene. Per the germline V gene, CDR1 is DFQATT and CDR2 is SNEGSKA (reference sequence). The CDR3 totals 13 residues. DNA of the CDR3: TGCAGTGCTCGCACTAGCGGGAAAGAGACCCAGTACTTC. This translates into CSARTSGKETQYF.

This chain connects TRBV20-1 to TRBJ2-7; 7 bases are a match to TRBD2. CDR3 length: 15 amino acids. CDR1 DFQATT and CDR2 SNEGSKA come from the germline V gene (reference sequence). Unmatched junction bases numbered 9, after V lost 3 bases and J lost 1 base. The CDR3 DNA sequence: TGCAGTGCTAGGGGGCAGGGAGGGGTGTCCTACGAGCAGTACTTC. This gives the protein CSARGQGGVSYEQYF.

This clonotype has just a few counts. The chain joins TRBV20-1 to TRBJ2-1, with 12 bases matching TRBD2. The trim removed 3 bases at V and 6 bases at J, leaving 6 bases unmatched. CDR1 DFQATT and CDR2 SNEGSKA come from the germline V gene (reference sequence). The CDR3 has 15 amino acids. The CDR3 DNA reads as TGCAGTGCTAGTTCTAGCGGGAGGGCCGCCAATGAGCAGTTCTTC. Protein sequence: CSASSSGRAANEQFF.

This clonotype has only a few counts. The J gene is TRBJ2-1, the V gene TRBV19, with 12 positions matching TRBD1. Germline V gene data show CDR1 as LNHDA and CDR2 as SQIVND (reference sequence). The length of the CDR3 is 15 residues. Trimming removed 9 bases from V and 7 bases from J; junction bases left unmatched: 10. The CDR3 sequence: CASRWGTGGVNEQFF. DNA of the CDR3: TGTGCCAGCCGATGGGGGACAGGGGGCGTTAATGAGCAGTTCTTC. Full variable domain (remainder filled in from reference TRBV19 and TRBJ2-1): DGGITQSPKYLFRKEGQNVTLSCEQNLNHDAMYWYRQDPGQGLRLIYYSQIVNDFQKGDIAEGYSVSREKKESFPLTVTSAQKNPTAFYLCASRWGTGGVNEQFFGPGTRLTVL.

V usage is TRBV20-1 and J usage is TRBJ2-2; D is possibly TRBD1 (6 bases). Trimming removed 6 bases at V and 4 bases at J, with 12 bases between. CDR3 length equals 13 residues. Germline-derived CDR1 and CDR2 are DFQATT and SNEGSKA (reference sequence). CDR3 loop: CSATGLSTGELFF. The DNA for the CDR3 is TGCAGTGCCACAGGGTTGAGCACCGGGGAGCTGTTTTTT.

This clonotype was seen ten or more times. The rearrangement joins TRBV29-1 to TRBJ2-1; 9 bases fit TRBD2. From germline, CDR1 is SQVTM and CDR2 ANQGSEA. The J segment lost 8 bases and the V segment lost 7 bases, leaving 6 bases of the junction unmatched. This CDR3 comprises 12 residues. DNA of the CDR3: TGCAGCGCGTCTAGCGGGACTTATGAGCAGTTCTTC. It codes for CSASSGTYEQFF.

This clonotype was observed a handful of times. The chain employs TRBV7-2 and TRBJ2-7; 8 bases are a match to TRBD2. Germline loops: CDR1 SGHTA, CDR2 FQGNSA. J lost 2 bases, V lost 4 bases, and 7 bases had no gene match. The CDR3 runs 15 residues. CDR3: CASSSRVAGTYEQYF. Here the CDR3 DNA reads TGTGCCAGCAGCTCCCGGGTAGCGGGGACCTACGAGCAGTACTTC.

Turning to this clonotype: A read error may account for a junction end that differs from germline. V and J are TRBV7-7 and TRBJ2-3, with 11 bases identical to TRBD1. The CDR3 is 15 residues long. CDR1 and CDR2 from the germline V gene are SSHAT and FNYEAQ (reference sequence). The CDR3 DNA follows: TGTGCTAGCAGCTTGGGACAGGGGGGCACAGATACGCAGTATTTT. It encodes CASSLGQGGTDTQYF. The whole variable domain, filled in from reference TRBV7-7 and TRBJ2-3, reads GAGVSQSPRYKVTKRGQDVTLRCDPISSHATLYWYQQALGQGPEFLTYFNYEAQPDKSGLPSDRFSAERPEGSISTLTIQRTEQRDSAMYRCASSLGQGGTDTQYFGPGTRLTVL.

V is TRBV6-2 or TRBV6-3 and J is TRBJ2-2; D gene ambiguous. In germline, CDR1 is MNHEY, CDR2 SVGEGT. The V end was cut by 8 bases, the J end by 1 base, with 8 bases between. The CDR3 covers 13 residues. This CDR3 reads CASVWENTGELFF. CDR3 sequence (DNA): TGTGCCAGCGTGTGGGAGAACACCGGGGAGCTGTTTTTT.

Many counts were recorded for this clonotype. The chain couples TRBV20-1 to TRBJ2-7, with D possibly called TRBD1 or TRBD2 (5 bases each). V lost 4 bases and J lost 1, with 14 bases in between. The CDR3 consists of 14 residues. Germline loops: CDR1 DFQATT, CDR2 SNEGSKA (reference sequence). This CDR3 is CSAIGTRASYEQYF. The CDR3 nucleotides are TGCAGTGCTATAGGGACCCGTGCGTCCTACGAGCAGTACTTC.

This clonotype was picked up a small number of times. The rearrangement uses TRBV10-3 and TRBJ2-5; 12 bases align to TRBD1. Germline lookup yields CDR1 ENHRY and CDR2 SYGVKD. Germline trimming cut 8 bases from V and 5 bases from J; bases unmatched to any gene: 3. This CDR3 region has 13 residues. The CDR3 sequence is CAIGTGGLETQYF. The CDR3 nucleotides are TGTGCCATCGGGACAGGGGGCCTGGAGACCCAGTACTTC.

This clonotype was picked up a small number of times. The V gene is TRBV12-3 or TRBV12-4, the J gene TRBJ2-5; D may match TRBD1 or TRBD2 (7 bases each). Trimming stripped 3 bases from V and 9 bases from J, with 20 bases between. CDR3 length equals 15 residues. CDR3 coding DNA: TGTGCCAGCAGTTTCAACGGACAGGCCGGGGGGTCCCAGTACTTC. This gives the protein CASSFNGQAGGSQYF.